This record looks at one T cell receptor (beta chain) sequence and its context. Its antigen is currently unknown. These data are taken from a study of early T cells in non-severe SARS-CoV-2 infection. Study results and caveats: VDJdb matches were skewed toward anti-spike CD8 T cell responses.

Individual cDNA molecules were tagged with unique molecular identifiers. TCRdb processed the 5' RACE reads anew with MiXCR; each CDR3 protein has one entry. The table includes 40,000 to 55,000 distinct CDR3 sequences, approximately 9.8% detected once. This CDR3 is 16 amino acids long. V lost 6 bases and J 1 base, leaving 18 bases between the germline ends. Germline CDR1 and CDR2: KGHSH and LQKENI. This sequence was found in an adult who was a healthcare worker with PCR-confirmed SARS-CoV-2 infection or an uninfected control (not recorded which). The V and J genes are TRBV18 and TRBJ1-2, with a tentative D call TRBD1 (5 bases). Sequencing input: whole blood. The CDR3 loop reads CASSRGVILNNYGYTF. In DNA, the CDR3 is TGTGCCAGCTCCAGAGGGGTAATCCTCAATAACTATGGCTACACCTTC.